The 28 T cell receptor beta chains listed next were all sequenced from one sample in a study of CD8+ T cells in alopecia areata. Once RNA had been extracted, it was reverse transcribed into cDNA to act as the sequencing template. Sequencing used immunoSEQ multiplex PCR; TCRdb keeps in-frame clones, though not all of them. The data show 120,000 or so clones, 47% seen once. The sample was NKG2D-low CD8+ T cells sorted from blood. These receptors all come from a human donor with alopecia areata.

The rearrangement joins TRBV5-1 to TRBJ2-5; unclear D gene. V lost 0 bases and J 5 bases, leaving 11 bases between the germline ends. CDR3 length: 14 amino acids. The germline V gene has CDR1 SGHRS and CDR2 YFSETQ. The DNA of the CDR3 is TGCGCCAGCAGCTTGGAACACCTCGCGGAGACCCAGTACTTC. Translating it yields CASSLEHLAETQYF.

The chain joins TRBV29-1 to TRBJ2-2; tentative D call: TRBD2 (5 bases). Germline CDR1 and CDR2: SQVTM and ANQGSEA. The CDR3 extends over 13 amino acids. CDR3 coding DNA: TGCAGTGGCGCAGAAACGGGGACCGGGGAGCTGTTTTTT. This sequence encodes CSGAETGTGELFF.

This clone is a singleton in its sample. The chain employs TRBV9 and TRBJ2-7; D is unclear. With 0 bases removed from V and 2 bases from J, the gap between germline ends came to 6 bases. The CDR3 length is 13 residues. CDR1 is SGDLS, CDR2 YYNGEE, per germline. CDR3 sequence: CASSVAETYEQYF. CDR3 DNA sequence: TGTGCCAGCAGCGTAGCCGAGACCTACGAGCAGTACTTC.

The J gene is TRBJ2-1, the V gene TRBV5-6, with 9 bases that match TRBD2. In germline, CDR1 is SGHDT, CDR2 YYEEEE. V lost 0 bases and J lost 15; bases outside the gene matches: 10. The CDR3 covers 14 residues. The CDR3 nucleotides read TGTGCCAGCAGCTTGGATTCAAGCGGGAGGCCCCCGTTCTTC. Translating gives CASSLDSSGRPPFF.

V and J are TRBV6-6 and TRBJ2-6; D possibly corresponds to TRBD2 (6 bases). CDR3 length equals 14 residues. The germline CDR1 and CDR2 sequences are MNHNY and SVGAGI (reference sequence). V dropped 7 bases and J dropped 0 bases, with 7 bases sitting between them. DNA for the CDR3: TGTGCCAGCACCGGGGGCTCTGGGGCCAACGTCCTGACTTTC. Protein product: CASTGGSGANVLTF.

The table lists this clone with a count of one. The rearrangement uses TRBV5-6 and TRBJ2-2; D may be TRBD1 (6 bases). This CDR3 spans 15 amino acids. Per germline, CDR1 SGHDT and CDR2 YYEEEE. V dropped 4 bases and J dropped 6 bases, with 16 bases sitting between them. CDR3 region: CASSPPLGAAGELFF. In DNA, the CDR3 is TGTGCCAGCAGCCCCCCGTTGGGGGCCGCCGGGGAGCTGTTTTTT.

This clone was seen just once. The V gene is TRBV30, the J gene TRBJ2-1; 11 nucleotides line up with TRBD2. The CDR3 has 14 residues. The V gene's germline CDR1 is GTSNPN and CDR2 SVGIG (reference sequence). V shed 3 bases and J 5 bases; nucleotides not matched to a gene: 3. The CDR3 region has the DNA TGTGCCTGGAGAGGGACTAGCGGACACAATGAGCAGTTCTTC. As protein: CAWRGTSGHNEQFF.

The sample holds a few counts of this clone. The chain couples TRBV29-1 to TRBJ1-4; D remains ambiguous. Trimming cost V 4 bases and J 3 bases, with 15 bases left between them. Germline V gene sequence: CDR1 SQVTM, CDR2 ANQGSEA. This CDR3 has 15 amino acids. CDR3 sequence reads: CSVGSRGRPNEKLFF. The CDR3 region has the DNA TGCAGCGTTGGCAGCCGAGGCAGACCTAATGAAAAACTGTTTTTT. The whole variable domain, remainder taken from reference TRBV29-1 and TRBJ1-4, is SAVISQKPSRDICQRGTSLTIQCQVDSQVTMMFWYRQQPGQSLTLIATANQGSEATYESGFVIDKFPISRPNLTFSTLTVSNMSPEDSSIYLCSVGSRGRPNEKLFFGSGTQLSVL.

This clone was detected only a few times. As DNA, the CDR3 is TGCGCCAGCAGCCAAGGATTCAATGAGCAGTTCTTC. It encodes CASSQGFNEQFF. The V gene is TRBV4-1, the J gene TRBJ2-1; D ambiguous. CDR1 MGHRA and CDR2 YSYEKL come from the germline V gene. Deletions cut 1 base from V and 6 bases from J, with 4 bases between. There are 12 residues in the CDR3.

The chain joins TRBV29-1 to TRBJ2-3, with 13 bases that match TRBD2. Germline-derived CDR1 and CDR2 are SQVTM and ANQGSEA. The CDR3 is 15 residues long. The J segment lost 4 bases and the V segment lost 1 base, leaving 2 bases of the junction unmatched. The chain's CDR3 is CSVEGGLAGPDTQYF. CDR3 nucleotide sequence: TGCAGCGTTGAAGGGGGACTAGCGGGACCAGATACGCAGTATTTT.

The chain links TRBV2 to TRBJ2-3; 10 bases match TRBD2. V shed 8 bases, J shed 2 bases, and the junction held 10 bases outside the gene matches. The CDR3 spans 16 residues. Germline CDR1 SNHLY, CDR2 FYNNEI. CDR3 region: CASSRTSGETTDTQYF. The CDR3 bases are TGTGCCAGCTCCCGGACTAGCGGAGAAACCACAGATACGCAGTATTTT.

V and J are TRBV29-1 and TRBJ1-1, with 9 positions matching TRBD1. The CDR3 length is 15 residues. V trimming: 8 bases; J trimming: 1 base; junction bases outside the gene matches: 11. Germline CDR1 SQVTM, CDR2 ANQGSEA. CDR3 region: CSHSSAGQGNTEAFF. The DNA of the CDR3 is TGCAGCCACTCTTCGGCGGGACAGGGGAACACTGAAGCTTTCTTT.

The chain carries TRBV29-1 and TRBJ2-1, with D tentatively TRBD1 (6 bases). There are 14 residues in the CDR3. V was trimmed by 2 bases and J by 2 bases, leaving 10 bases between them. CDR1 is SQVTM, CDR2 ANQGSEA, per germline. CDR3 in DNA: TGCAGCGTTGAAATTACAGGGACCTACAATGAGCAGTTCTTC. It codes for CSVEITGTYNEQFF.

The CDR3 sequence is CAWATGQGYEQYF. The CDR3, as DNA: TGTGCCTGGGCCACGGGACAGGGCTACGAGCAGTACTTC. The chain couples TRBV30 to TRBJ2-7; 9 nucleotides line up with TRBD1. Looked up from germline, CDR1 is GTSNPN and CDR2 is SVGIG (reference sequence). CDR3 length equals 13 residues. V was clipped by 5 bases and J by 3 bases; unmatched bases: 5.

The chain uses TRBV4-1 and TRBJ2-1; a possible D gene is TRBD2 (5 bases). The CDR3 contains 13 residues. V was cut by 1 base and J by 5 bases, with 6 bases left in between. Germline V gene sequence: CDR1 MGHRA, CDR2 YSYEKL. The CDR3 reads CASSQVGDNEQFF. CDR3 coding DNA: TGCGCCAGCAGCCAAGTGGGAGACAATGAGCAGTTCTTC.

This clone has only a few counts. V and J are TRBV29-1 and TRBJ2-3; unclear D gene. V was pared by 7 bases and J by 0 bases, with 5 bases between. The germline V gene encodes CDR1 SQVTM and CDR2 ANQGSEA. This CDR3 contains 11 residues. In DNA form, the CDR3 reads TGCAGCGCTCCAAGCACAGATACGCAGTATTTT. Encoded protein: CSAPSTDTQYF.

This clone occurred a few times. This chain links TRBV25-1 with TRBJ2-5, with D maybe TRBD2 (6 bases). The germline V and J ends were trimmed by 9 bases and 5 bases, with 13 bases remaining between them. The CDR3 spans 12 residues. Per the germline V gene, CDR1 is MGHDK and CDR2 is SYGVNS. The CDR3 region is CASNSAGETQYF. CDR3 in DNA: TGTGCCAGTAACAGCGCGGGGGAGACCCAGTACTTC.

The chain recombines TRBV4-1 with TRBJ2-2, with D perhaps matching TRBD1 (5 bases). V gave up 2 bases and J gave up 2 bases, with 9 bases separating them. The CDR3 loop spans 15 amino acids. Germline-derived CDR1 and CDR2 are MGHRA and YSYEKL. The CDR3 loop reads CASSQYRTNTGELFF. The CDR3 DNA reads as TGCGCCAGCAGCCAATACAGGACAAACACCGGGGAGCTGTTTTTT.

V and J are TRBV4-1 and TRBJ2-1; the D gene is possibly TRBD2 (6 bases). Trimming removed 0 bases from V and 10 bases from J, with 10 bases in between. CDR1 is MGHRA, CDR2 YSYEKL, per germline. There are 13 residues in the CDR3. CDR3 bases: TGCGCCAGCAGCCAAGATCTGGAGGGAGAGCAGTTCTTC. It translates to CASSQDLEGEQFF.

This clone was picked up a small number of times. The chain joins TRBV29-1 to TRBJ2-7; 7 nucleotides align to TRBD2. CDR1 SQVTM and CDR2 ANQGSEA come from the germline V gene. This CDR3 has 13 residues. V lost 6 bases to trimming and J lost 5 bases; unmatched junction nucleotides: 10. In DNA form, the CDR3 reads TGCAGCGTGACCCTGGGGGGGAGGAACGAGCAGTACTTC. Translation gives CSVTLGGRNEQYF.

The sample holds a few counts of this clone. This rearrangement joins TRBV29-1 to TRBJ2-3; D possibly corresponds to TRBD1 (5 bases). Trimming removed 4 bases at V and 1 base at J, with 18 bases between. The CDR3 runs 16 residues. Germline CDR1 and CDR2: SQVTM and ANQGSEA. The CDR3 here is CSVVRRGPQGTDTQYF. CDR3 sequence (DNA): TGCAGCGTTGTCCGAAGGGGCCCCCAGGGCACAGATACGCAGTATTTT.

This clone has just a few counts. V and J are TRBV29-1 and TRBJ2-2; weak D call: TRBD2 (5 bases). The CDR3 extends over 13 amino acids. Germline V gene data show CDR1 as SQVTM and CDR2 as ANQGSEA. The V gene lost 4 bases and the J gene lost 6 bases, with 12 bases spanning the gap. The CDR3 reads CSVVLRDAGELFF. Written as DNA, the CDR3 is TGCAGCGTTGTCCTCCGGGATGCCGGGGAGCTGTTTTTT.

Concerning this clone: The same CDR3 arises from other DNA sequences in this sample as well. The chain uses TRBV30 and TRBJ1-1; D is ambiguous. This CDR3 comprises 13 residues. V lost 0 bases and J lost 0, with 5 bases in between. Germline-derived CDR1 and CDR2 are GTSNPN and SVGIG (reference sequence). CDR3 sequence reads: CAWSVGMNTEAFF. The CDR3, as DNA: TGTGCCTGGAGTGTAGGTATGAACACTGAAGCTTTCTTT.

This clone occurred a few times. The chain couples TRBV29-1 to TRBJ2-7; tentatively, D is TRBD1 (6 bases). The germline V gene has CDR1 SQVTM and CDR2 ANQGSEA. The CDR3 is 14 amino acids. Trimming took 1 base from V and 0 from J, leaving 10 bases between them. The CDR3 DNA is TGCAGCGTTGAAGCCGGACAGAGCTCCTACGAGCAGTACTTC. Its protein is CSVEAGQSSYEQYF.

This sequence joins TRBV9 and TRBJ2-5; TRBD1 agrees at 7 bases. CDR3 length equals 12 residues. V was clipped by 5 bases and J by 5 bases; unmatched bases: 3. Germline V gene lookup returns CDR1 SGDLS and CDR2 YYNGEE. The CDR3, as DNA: TGTGCCAGCAGAGGGACAGATGAGACCCAGTACTTC. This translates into CASRGTDETQYF.

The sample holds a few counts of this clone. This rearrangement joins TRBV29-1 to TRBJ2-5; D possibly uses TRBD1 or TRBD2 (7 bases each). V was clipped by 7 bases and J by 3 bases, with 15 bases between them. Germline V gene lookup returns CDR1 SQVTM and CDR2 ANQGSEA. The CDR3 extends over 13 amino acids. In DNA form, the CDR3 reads TGCAGCGACTCAGGGGGGGGCGAAGAGACCCAGTACTTC. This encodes CSDSGGGEETQYF.

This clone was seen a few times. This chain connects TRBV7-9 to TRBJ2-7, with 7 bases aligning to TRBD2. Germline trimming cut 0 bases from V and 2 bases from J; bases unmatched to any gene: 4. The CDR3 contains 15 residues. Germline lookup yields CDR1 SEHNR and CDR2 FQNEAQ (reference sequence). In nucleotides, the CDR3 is TGTGCCAGCAGCTTAGCGTCTAGCGGAACCTACGAGCAGTACTTC. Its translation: CASSLASSGTYEQYF.

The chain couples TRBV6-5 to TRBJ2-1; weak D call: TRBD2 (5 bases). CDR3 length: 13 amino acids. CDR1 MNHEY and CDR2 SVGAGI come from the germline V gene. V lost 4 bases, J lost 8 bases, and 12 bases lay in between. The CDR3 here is CASSFQEEHEQFF. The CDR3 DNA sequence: TGTGCCAGCAGTTTTCAGGAGGAACATGAGCAGTTCTTC.